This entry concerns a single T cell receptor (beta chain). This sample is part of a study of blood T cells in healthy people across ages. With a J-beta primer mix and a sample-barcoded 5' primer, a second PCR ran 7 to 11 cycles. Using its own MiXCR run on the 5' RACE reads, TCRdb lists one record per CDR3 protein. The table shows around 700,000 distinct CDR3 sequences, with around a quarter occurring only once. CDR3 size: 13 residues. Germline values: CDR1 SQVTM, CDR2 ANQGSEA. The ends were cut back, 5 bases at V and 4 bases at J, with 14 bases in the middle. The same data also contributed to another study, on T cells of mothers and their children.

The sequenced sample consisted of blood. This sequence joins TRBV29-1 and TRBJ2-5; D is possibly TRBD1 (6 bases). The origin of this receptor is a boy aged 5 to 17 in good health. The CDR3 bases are TGCAGCGTTCGTACAGGGTATGGAGAGACCCAGTACTTC. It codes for CSVRTGYGETQYF.